This T cell receptor beta chain was retrieved from a study of blood T cell repertoires in COVID-19. Turning to the study itself: Acute and convalescent COVID-19 samples came from the United States, Italy and Spain.

V gave up 4 bases and J gave up 0 bases, with 13 bases separating them. Germline CDR1 SGHDN, CDR2 FVKESK. CDR3 length: 17 residues. Participants were aged about 18 to 90 years from approximately 24 US areas. Method: immunoSEQ multiplex PCR; TCRdb's copy keeps in-frame clones and lacks some. This sample has approximately 250,000 clones, with more than 70% found just once. The clonotype originates from a woman aged 35 to 49 with acute COVID-19. The sample was PBMCs or T cells enriched from blood (not recorded which). The rearrangement links TRBV14 to TRBJ1-6; D unresolved. CDR3 protein: CASSPDGSSSYNSPLHF. In DNA, the CDR3 is TGTGCCAGCAGCCCCGACGGGTCGAGCTCCTATAATTCACCCCTCCACTTT.